The rows below give T cell receptor beta chains drawn from one sample of a study of T cell responses to AZD1222 COVID-19 vaccine. Sequencing used immunoSEQ multiplex PCR; TCRdb keeps in-frame clones, though not all of them. Of about 84,000 clones in the sample, around 85% were seen once. Sequencing was performed on peripheral blood, taken 28 days after the second AZD1222 dose. The source of these receptors is an adult who received the AZD1222 COVID-19 vaccine. CDR3s include the opening cysteine and the closing phenylalanine or tryptophan. A D gene is named only where the DNA matches it firmly. Expanded clones are given a class, and other clones once, few, many or no size at all.

abundance,len,v_gene,j_gene,d_gene,CDR3aa,CDR3nt
-,14,TRBV18,TRBJ1-1,-,CASSPTSTNTEAFF,TGTGCCAGCTCACCAACGAGTACGAACACTGAAGCTTTCTTT
-,14,TRBV3-1/TRBV3-2,TRBJ1-2,-,CASSPDVANYGYTF,TGTGCCAGCAGCCCCGACGTAGCTAACTATGGCTACACCTTC
once,12,TRBV24-1,TRBJ2-2,-,CATGGSAGELFF,TGTGCCACCGGCGGGTCGGCCGGGGAGCTGTTTTTT
once,15,TRBV5-1,TRBJ1-2,-,CASSLEANGQSGYTF,TGCGCCAGCAGCCTCGAAGCAAACGGACAGTCTGGCTACACCTTC
-,17,TRBV7-6,TRBJ2-3,TRBD2,CASSPRLAGGRGNTQYF,TGTGCCAGCAGCCCGCGACTAGCGGGGGGCCGGGGAAATACGCAGTATTTT
-,15,TRBV7-2,TRBJ2-6,-,CASSLGPTGANVLTF,TGTGCCAGCAGCTTAGGGCCTACTGGGGCCAACGTCCTGACTTTC
-,16,TRBV7-2,TRBJ2-3,-,CASSLFAGSSTDTQYF,TGTGCCAGCAGCTTATTTGCGGGATCTAGCACAGATACGCAGTATTTT
-,16,TRBV7-3,TRBJ2-1,TRBD2,CASSLLGGGAYNEQFF,TGTGCCAGCAGCTTACTTGGCGGGGGAGCCTACAATGAGCAGTTCTTC
-,14,TRBV2,TRBJ1-2,-,CASRTDSRRYGYTF,TGTGCCAGCAGAACTGACAGTAGACGCTATGGCTACACCTTC
-,12,TRBV28,TRBJ2-3,-,CASSLPRGKQYF,TGTGCCAGCAGTTTACCTCGGGGGAAGCAGTATTTT
-,14,TRBV7-2,TRBJ1-2,TRBD1,CASSFGQGVYGYTF,TGTGCCAGCAGCTTTGGACAGGGAGTCTATGGCTACACCTTC
-,17,TRBV5-4,TRBJ2-5,TRBD2,CASSPGTSGGAWGTQYF,TGTGCCAGCAGCCCGGGGACTAGCGGGGGGGCCTGGGGGACCCAGTACTTC
-,14,TRBV9,TRBJ1-6,-,CASNTDTFNSPLHF,TGTGCCAGCAACACGGACACATTTAATTCACCCCTCCACTTT
-,14,TRBV30,TRBJ1-1,TRBD1,CAWRPGQGWGEAFF,TGTGCCTGGCGCCCGGGACAGGGGTGGGGTGAAGCTTTCTTT
few,14,TRBV15,TRBJ2-2,-,CATSSGGRTGELFF,TGTGCCACCAGCAGCGGGGGGCGAACCGGGGAGCTGTTTTTT
-,15,TRBV11-1,TRBJ2-1,TRBD2,CASSRGLAENNEQFF,TGTGCCAGCAGCCGAGGACTAGCGGAAAACAATGAGCAGTTCTTC
-,15,TRBV7-2,TRBJ1-3,-,CASSVQIGSGNTIYF,TGTGCCAGCAGCGTTCAGATAGGCTCTGGAAACACCATATATTTT
-,16,TRBV2,TRBJ2-6,-,CASSADPEAGANVLTF,TGTGCCAGCAGTGCCGACCCCGAGGCCGGGGCCAACGTCCTGACTTTC
-,15,TRBV5-8,TRBJ1-5,TRBD1,CASSHYRGIDQPQHF,TGTGCCAGCAGCCACTACAGGGGGATCGATCAGCCCCAGCATTTT
-,13,TRBV29-1,TRBJ1-2,-,CSVGYGTGNRYTF,TGCAGCGTGGGTTATGGGACGGGAAATCGGTACACCTTC
-,16,TRBV18,TRBJ2-7,-,CASSPSQTGSLYEQYF,TGTGCCAGCTCACCATCCCAGACAGGTTCCCTCTACGAGCAGTACTTC
-,13,TRBV3-1/TRBV3-2,TRBJ2-7,TRBD1,CASTGDSGREQYF,TGTGCCTCCACCGGGGACAGCGGTCGCGAGCAGTACTTC
-,13,TRBV6-1,TRBJ1-2,-,CASSERGNYGYTF,TGTGCCAGCAGTGAGAGAGGGAACTATGGCTACACCTTC
-,14,TRBV29-1,TRBJ1-2,TRBD1,CSVDSTGGNYGYTF,TGCAGCGTTGATTCGACAGGGGGTAACTATGGCTACACCTTC
-,14,TRBV18,TRBJ2-7,TRBD1,CASSPGQGAGEQYF,TGTGCCAGCTCACCGGGACAGGGGGCTGGCGAGCAGTACTTC
-,15,TRBV27,TRBJ2-2,TRBD2,CASRISGSNTGELFF,TGTGCCAGCAGAATTAGCGGGTCGAACACCGGGGAGCTGTTTTTT
-,13,TRBV30,TRBJ2-7,-,CAWSQQSSYEQYF,TGTGCCTGGAGCCAGCAGAGCTCCTACGAGCAGTACTTC